This T cell receptor (beta chain) comes out of a study of blood T cell repertoires in COVID-19. On the study more broadly: PBMCs, B-cell-depleted T cells, or T cells provided the cDNA or gDNA that made up the material.

Per the original methods: Quantification of nucleated cells was approximated via reference gene primer amplification. Assay used: immunoSEQ multiplex PCR; TCRdb lists only in-frame clones, some missing. That table furnishes V, J and clone size, whereas the DNA furnished D and trimming. Found here are fewer than 150,000 clones, approximately 84% of them singletons; the top ten hold around 8%. The V gene end was trimmed by 3 bases and the J gene end by 5 bases; junction bases not matched to a gene: 11. The CDR3 runs 15 residues. Germline V gene lookup returns CDR1 SGHRS and CDR2 YFSETQ. This TCR derives from a human donor in a cohort sampled during active COVID-19. The J gene is TRBJ2-7, the V gene TRBV5-1; 7 bases map to TRBD1. The specimen was peripheral blood. CDR3 region: CASSSMAGGINEQYF. CDR3 nucleotide sequence: TGCGCCAGCAGCTCGATGGCAGGGGGAATCAACGAGCAGTACTTC. Together with reference TRBV5-1 and TRBJ2-7, the CDR3 gives the full variable domain: KAGVTQTPRYLIKTRGQQVTLSCSPISGHRSVSWYQQTPGQGLQFLFEYFSETQRNKGNFPGRFSGRQFSNSRSEMNVSTLELGDSALYLCASSSMAGGINEQYFGPGTRLTVT.